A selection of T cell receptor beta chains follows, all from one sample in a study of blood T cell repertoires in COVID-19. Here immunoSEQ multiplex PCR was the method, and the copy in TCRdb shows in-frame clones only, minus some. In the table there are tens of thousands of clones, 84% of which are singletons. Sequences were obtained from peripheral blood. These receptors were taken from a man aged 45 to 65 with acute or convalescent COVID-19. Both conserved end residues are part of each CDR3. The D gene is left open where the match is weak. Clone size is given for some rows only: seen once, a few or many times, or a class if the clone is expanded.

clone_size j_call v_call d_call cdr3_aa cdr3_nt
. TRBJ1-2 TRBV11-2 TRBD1 CASSQDRADGYTF TGTGCCAGCAGCCAGGACAGGGCCGATGGCTACACCTTC
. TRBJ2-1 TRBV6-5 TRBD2 CASQRTGGGAGEQFF TGTGCCAGCCAACGGACGGGCGGGGGGGCAGGTGAGCAGTTCTTC
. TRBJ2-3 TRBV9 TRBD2 CASSTSGGLDTQYF TGTGCCAGCAGTACTAGCGGGGGGTTAGATACGCAGTATTTT
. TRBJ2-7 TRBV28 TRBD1 CASSFRTGISYEQYF TGTGCCAGCAGTTTCCGGACAGGAATAAGCTACGAGCAGTACTTC
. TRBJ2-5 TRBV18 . CASSPSVAETQYF TGTGCCAGCTCACCATCAGTAGCAGAGACCCAGTACTTC
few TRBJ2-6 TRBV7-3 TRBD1 CASTSRGGGGGANVLTF TGTGCCAGCACCTCCCGAGGGGGCGGTGGCGGGGCCAACGTCCTGACTTTC
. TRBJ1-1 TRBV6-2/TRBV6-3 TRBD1 CASSSLHRGNTEAFF TGTGCCAGCAGTTCACTCCACAGGGGGAACACTGAAGCTTTCTTT
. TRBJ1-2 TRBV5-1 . CASSFGTNYGYTF TGCGCCAGCAGCTTCGGGACTAACTATGGCTACACCTTC
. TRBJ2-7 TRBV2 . CASSDPRNYEQYF TGTGCCAGCAGTGACCCCAGGAACTACGAGCAGTACTTC
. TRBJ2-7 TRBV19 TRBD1 CASRGGQGAREQYF TGTGCCAGTAGAGGGGGACAGGGGGCGAGGGAGCAGTACTTC